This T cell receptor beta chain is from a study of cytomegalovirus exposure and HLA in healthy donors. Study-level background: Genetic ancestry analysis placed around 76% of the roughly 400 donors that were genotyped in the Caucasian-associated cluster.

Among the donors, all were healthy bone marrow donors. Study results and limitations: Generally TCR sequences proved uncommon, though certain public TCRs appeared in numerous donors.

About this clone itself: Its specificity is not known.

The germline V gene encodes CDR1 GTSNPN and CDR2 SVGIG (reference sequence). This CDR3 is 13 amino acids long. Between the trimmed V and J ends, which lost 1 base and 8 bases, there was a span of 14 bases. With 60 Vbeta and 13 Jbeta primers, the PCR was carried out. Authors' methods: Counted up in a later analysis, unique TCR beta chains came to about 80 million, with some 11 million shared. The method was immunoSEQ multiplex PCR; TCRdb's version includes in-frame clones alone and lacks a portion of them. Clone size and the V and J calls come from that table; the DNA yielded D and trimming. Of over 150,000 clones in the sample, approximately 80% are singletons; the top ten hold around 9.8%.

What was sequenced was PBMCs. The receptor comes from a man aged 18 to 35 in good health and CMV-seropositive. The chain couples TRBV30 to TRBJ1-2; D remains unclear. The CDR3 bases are TGTGCCTGGAGTGCTCAGGTGCTCTCAGGCTACACCTTC. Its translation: CAWSAQVLSGYTF.